The clone carrying this TCR beta chain was seen at least ten times. No ophthalmopathy progression within 18 months constituted stable Graves' hyperthyroidism. Hyperthyroidism patients were newly diagnosed, had disease duration under 2 months, and were aged 18 to 65 years. Patients with uncontrolled infections, other autoimmune diseases, pregnancy or lactation were excluded. The PBMCs had their origin in 10 ml of fresh peripheral blood. This record belongs to a study of T cells in Graves' hyperthyroidism and ophthalmopathy. Germline CDR1 reads MNHEY; CDR2 reads SMNVEV (reference sequence). The CDR3 extends over 15 amino acids. Trimming stripped 7 bases from V and 4 bases from J, with 16 bases between. The TCR beta CDR3 regions underwent amplification using RNA transcripts as the source. TCR CDR3 underwent first-round RT-PCR with the HTBI primer set. MiXCR, run by TCRdb on the multiplex PCR reads, gives a single entry per CDR3 protein. Of about 360,000 distinct CDR3 sequences in the sample, over 15% were seen once.

The specimen was blood. The genes are TRBV27 and TRBJ2-2, with a weak D call TRBD2 (5 bases). This receptor was obtained from a woman between 18 and 29 years old with Graves' hyperthyroidism. The CDR3 sequence is CASMRAAVSTGELFF. Written as DNA, the CDR3 is TGTGCCAGCATGCGAGCGGCCGTATCCACCGGGGAGCTGTTTTTT.